Presented here are 19 T cell receptor beta chains from one specimen sequenced in a study of CD8+ T cells in alopecia areata. Using CD4, CD8alpha, NKG2D, NKG2ACE and other markers, pooled cutaneous lymph node cells were sorted. RNA was isolated and reverse transcribed to cDNA, the sequencing template. Using immunoSEQ multiplex PCR, the repertoire was profiled, and TCRdb retains in-frame clones only, with some absent. This repertoire lists 250,000 or so clones without singletons; approximately 1.2% sits in the top ten. Sequenced material: CD4+ T cells sorted from a lymph node. All receptors come from a C3H/HeJ mouse with alopecia areata. The strain's MHC: H2-k.

Points on this clone: The gene names here belong to mouse. The read terminates 4 residues before the CDR3 end, so the remaining end is supplied by the germline J gene. The chain joins TRBV2 to TRBJ2-1; 8 nucleotides agree with TRBD1. This CDR3 region has 15 residues. Germline V gene lookup returns CDR1 LGHNA and CDR2 YSYQKL. Losses at the gene ends were 2 bases for V and 2 bases for J; bases not matched to a gene: 2. This CDR3 reads CASSQQTGDYAEQFF. The sequenced part of the CDR3 DNA is TGTGCCAGCAGCCAACAGACAGGGGACTATGCT.

In its sample, this clone was seen a few times. Mouse germline and gene names are used. The covered CDR3 bases are TGTGCCAGCAGTTTACAGAGCTCCTAT. Encoded protein: CASSLQSSY. The whole CDR3 region reads CASSLQSSYEQYF. V is TRBV14 and J is TRBJ2-7; D call uncertain. The read stops 4 residues short of the end of the CDR3; the missing end is completed from the germline J gene. Trimming took 2 bases from V and 0 from J, leaving 6 bases between them. The germline CDR1 and CDR2 sequences are SGHDT and FRDEAV. The CDR3 sequence is 13 residues long.

About this clone: The genes are named according to mouse. From the germline J gene comes the end of the CDR3, since the read stops 4 residues before it. The V gene is TRBV13-3, the J gene TRBJ1-1; 7 bases map to TRBD1. Germline V gene data show CDR1 as NNHDY and CDR2 as SYVADS. The CDR3 is 13 residues long. The sequenced part of the CDR3 DNA is TGTGCCAGCAGTGAGAGGGGGCGGACA. It yields the protein CASSERGRT. The whole CDR3 reads CASSERGRTEVFF.

A note on this clone: The germline and genes are mouse ones. Read data end 4 residues before the CDR3 end; the end is taken from the germline J gene. Other DNA sequences from this sample encode an identical CDR3 as well. The chain combines TRBV13-2 with TRBJ2-1, with D unclear. Germline-derived CDR1 and CDR2 are NNHNN and SYGAGS (reference sequence). CDR3 size: 14 residues. Trimming left V 0 bases short and J 1 base short, with 5 bases between. The CDR3 is CASGDGVNYAEQFF. The DNA read from the CDR3 is TGTGCCAGCGGTGATGGGGTCAACTATGCT.

This clone appeared many times. Gene names refer to mouse genes. Read sequence stops 4 residues before the CDR3 end, and the germline J gene provides the missing end. This sample also contains other DNA sequences that code for the same CDR3. The chain joins TRBV13-3 to TRBJ1-2; a weak D match, TRBD1 (6 bases). This CDR3 comprises 15 residues. Trimming took 0 bases from V and 2 from J, leaving 11 bases between them. Germline values: CDR1 NNHDY, CDR2 SYVADS. CDR3 amino acids: CASSDAGQGNSDYTF. Partial CDR3 DNA: TGTGCCAGCAGTGATGCGGGCCAGGGGAACTCC.

This clone occurred many times. Genes and germline come from the mouse. Read coverage stops 4 residues before the CDR3 terminus; the germline J gene supplies the remainder. This specimen includes other DNA sequences encoding the same CDR3. V is TRBV1 and J is TRBJ1-2, with D possibly TRBD1 on 5 matching bases. The length of the CDR3 is 15 residues. From germline, CDR1 is NSQYPW and CDR2 LRSPGD (reference sequence). V lost 0 bases and J 0 bases, leaving 8 bases between the germline ends. Incomplete CDR3 DNA: TGCACCTGCAGTGCAGATCAGACAGCAAACTCC. Amino acid sequence: CTCSADQTANS. The complete CDR3 sequence is CTCSADQTANSDYTF.

This clone was counted a few times. Gene and germline names: mouse. The CDR3 end is not reached by the read, which stops 4 residues before it; the germline J gene fills it in. V is TRBV13-3 and J is TRBJ2-5; 8 bases are a match to TRBD2. Germline V lookup: CDR1 NNHDY, CDR2 SYVADS. Losses at the gene ends were 6 bases for V and 0 bases for J; bases not matched to a gene: 6. The CDR3 covers 15 residues. CDR3 region: CASTRTGLNQDTQYF. The covered CDR3 bases are TGTGCCAGCACCAGGACTGGGCTTAACCAAGAC.

On this clone: The gene symbols are mouse symbols. The missing CDR3 end, 4 residues past where the read stops, is filled in from the germline J gene. The chain couples TRBV13-1 to TRBJ2-2; no reliable D call. CDR1 and CDR2 from the germline V gene are NSHNY and SYGAGN. The CDR3 extends over 16 amino acids. Trimming took 3 bases from V and 0 from J, leaving 12 bases between them. The sequenced part of the CDR3 DNA is TGTGCCAGCAGTGCCCACAGAAACTCAAACACCGGG. Its translation is CASSAHRNSNTG. The entire CDR3 protein reads CASSAHRNSNTGQLYF.

Comments on this clone: The genes and germline here are from mouse. Other nucleotide sequences in the sample specify the same CDR3. This CDR3 reads CASSAGGSSYEQYF. CDR3 bases read: TGTGCCAGCAGTGCGGGGGGAAGCTCCTAT. V is TRBV13-1 and J is TRBJ2-7; D is perhaps TRBD2 (6 bases). The read ends 4 residues shy of where the CDR3 ends; the end is completed using the germline J gene. CDR1 and CDR2 (germline): NSHNY, SYGAGN. V was shortened by 3 bases and J by 0 bases, with 10 bases between the two germline ends. The CDR3 covers 14 residues.

This clone has only a few counts. Genes here carry mouse names. Sequencing ends 4 residues short of the CDR3 end; the germline J gene provides the rest. This chain links TRBV13-1 with TRBJ2-3; TRBD2 matches at 11 bases. After removal of 3 bases from V and 0 bases from J, the junction contained 6 bases not matched to a gene. The germline gives CDR1 NSHNY, CDR2 SYGAGN. The CDR3 totals 17 residues. CDR3 loop: CASSGSGLGASAETLYF. Partial CDR3 DNA: TGTGCCAGCAGTGGCTCGGGACTGGGGGCTAGTGCAGAA.

This clone was seen a handful of times. These gene names are mouse names. The CDR3 goes on 4 residues after the read ends, and that part is filled in from the germline J gene. The chain uses TRBV19 and TRBJ2-2; D is perhaps TRBD1 (6 bases). Germline V CDR1 and CDR2: FNHDT, SITEND (reference sequence). This CDR3 comprises 14 residues. Trimming cost V 6 bases and J 1 base, with 10 bases left between them. The sequenced part of the CDR3 DNA is TGTGCCAGCATCTCAGGGGAAAACACCGGG. Protein sequence: CASISGENTG. In full, the CDR3 is CASISGENTGQLYF.

Concerning this clone: Gene names are mouse gene names. The read is 4 residues too short to cover the CDR3 end, so that end is filled in from the germline J gene. J is TRBJ2-5 and V is TRBV19; 8 bases fit TRBD1. This CDR3 is built from 14 residues. Germline V CDR1 and CDR2: FNHDT, SITEND (reference sequence). CDR3 in amino acids: CASSPSRGRDTQYF. The covered CDR3 bases are TGTGCCAGCAGTCCATCCAGGGGGCGAGAC.

This clone was found a few times. Here the gene names and germline are mouse. The CDR3 end lies 4 residues beyond the end of the read and is filled in from the germline J gene. Other DNA sequences in the same sample also yield this CDR3. This chain uses TRBV1 with TRBJ1-1; 9 nucleotides match TRBD1. The V segment lost 3 bases and the J segment 3 bases; nucleotides outside the gene matches: 2. This CDR3 has 14 amino acids. Germline loops: CDR1 NSQYPW, CDR2 LRSPGD (reference sequence). The CDR3 bases that were read are TGCACCTGCAGTGCGGGGACAGGGCACACA. It encodes CTCSAGTGHT. The complete CDR3 protein is CTCSAGTGHTEVFF.

This clone has only a few counts. These gene names are mouse names. The observed sequence ends 4 residues before the CDR3 terminus, with the missing tail filled in from the germline J gene. The chain has TRBV17 and TRBJ2-5; 10 nucleotides line up with TRBD2. With 1 base clipped from V and 1 base from J, the junction kept 2 bases outside the gene matches. CDR1 MNHDT and CDR2 YYDKIL come from the germline V gene. This CDR3 contains 16 residues. CDR3 DNA (partial): TGTGCTAGCAGTAGAGGGACTGGGGGACACCAAGAC. It yields the protein CASSRGTGGHQD. The whole CDR3 region reads CASSRGTGGHQDTQYF.

A word on this clone: Germline and genes: mouse. The read halts 4 residues ahead of the CDR3 end, with the missing end drawn from the germline J gene. The chain joins TRBV19 to TRBJ2-5; D unresolved. Germline CDR1 reads FNHDT; CDR2 reads SITEND (reference sequence). This CDR3 contains 12 residues. The sequenced CDR3 bases are TGTGCCAGCAGTATTGGGTTTGAC. It translates to CASSIGFD. In full, the CDR3 reads CASSIGFDTQYF.

Details on this clone: The genes are named according to mouse. The read halts 4 residues ahead of the CDR3 end, with the missing end drawn from the germline J gene. The sample has other DNA sequences that encode this CDR3 too. V gene TRBV13-1 combines with J gene TRBJ2-5, with 7 bases lining up with TRBD2. CDR3 length: 15 residues. V was clipped by 2 bases and J by 0 bases; unmatched bases: 3. CDR1 NSHNY and CDR2 SYGAGN come from the germline V gene. The covered CDR3 bases are TGTGCCAGCAGTGAACTGGGGTTTAACCAAGAC. It encodes CASSELGFNQD. The full-length CDR3 reads as CASSELGFNQDTQYF.

This clone was recorded at least ten times. Gene names and germline match the mouse. Read sequence stops 4 residues before the CDR3 end, and the germline J gene provides the missing end. The V gene is TRBV14, the J gene TRBJ1-2, with a tentative D call TRBD1 (5 bases). Germline V lookup: CDR1 SGHDT, CDR2 FRDEAV. The CDR3 totals 13 residues. The covered CDR3 bases are TGTGCCAGCAGCCTCGGGACTGGGGAC. The encoded protein is CASSLGTGD. The entire CDR3 sequence reads CASSLGTGDDYTF.

Turning to this clone: Gene names and germline match the mouse. Sequencing ends 4 residues short of the CDR3 end; the germline J gene provides the rest. This specimen includes other DNA sequences encoding the same CDR3. This sequence joins TRBV19 and TRBJ1-1, with D possibly matching TRBD1 (6 bases). V lost 5 bases and J lost 2, with 10 bases in between. The CDR3 loop spans 13 amino acids. CDR1 and CDR2 (germline): FNHDT, SITEND (reference sequence). The CDR3 reads CASRQGSNTEVFF. The part of the CDR3 DNA that was read is TGTGCCAGCAGACAGGGAAGCAACACA.

Of note for this clone: The gene names given are mouse names. Sequencing ends 4 residues short of the CDR3 end; the germline J gene provides the rest. The chain carries TRBV13-1 and TRBJ2-1, with 7 bases fitting TRBD1. Per the germline V gene, CDR1 is NSHNY and CDR2 is SYGAGN. There are 15 residues in the CDR3. The J segment lost 0 bases and the V segment lost 3 bases, leaving 3 bases of the junction unmatched. The part of the CDR3 DNA that was read is TGTGCCAGCAGTGGAGACAGGGATAACTATGCT. Translated: CASSGDRDNYA. The whole CDR3 sequence is CASSGDRDNYAEQFF.